These T cell receptor beta chains were read from a single sample in a study of cytomegalovirus exposure and HLA in healthy donors. Only in-frame clones appear in the TCRdb table, and some are missing; sequencing was by immunoSEQ multiplex PCR. The sample has 19,000 or so clones; roughly 75% are singletons. Sequencing was carried out using PBMCs. Receptor source: a man aged 18-30 years in good health and CMV-seronegative. CDR3s include the opening cysteine and the closing phenylalanine or tryptophan. The D gene is left open where the match is weak. Size is stated for part of the rows, as once, few or many counts, or as a class when the clone is expanded.

size,D,J,V,CDR3,DNA
NA,NA,TRBJ2-5,TRBV15,CATSRDGGSQETQYF,TGTGCCACCAGCAGAGATGGGGGCAGCCAGGAGACCCAGTACTTC
NA,NA,TRBJ1-4,TRBV7-8,CASLPRGPGSNEKLFF,TGTGCCAGCTTACCTAGGGGTCCAGGGTCTAATGAAAAACTGTTTTTT
NA,NA,TRBJ2-6,TRBV4-3,CASSQDRGTGANVLTF,TGCGCCAGCAGCCAAGATAGGGGGACTGGGGCCAACGTCCTGACTTTC
NA,TRBD1,TRBJ2-7,TRBV7-2,CASSHGFGGQGLYEQYF,TGTGCCAGCAGCCACGGTTTCGGCGGACAGGGCCTGTACGAGCAGTACTTC
NA,NA,TRBJ1-6,TRBV30,CARREGLPTSPLHF,TGTGCCCGGAGGGAGGGACTGCCGACCTCACCCCTCCACTTT
few,TRBD1,TRBJ2-7,TRBV6-6,CATTGTGPFEQYF,TGTGCCACTACCGGGACAGGGCCCTTCGAGCAGTACTTC
NA,TRBD2,TRBJ2-5,TRBV7-2,CASSSTGTSGGARETQYF,TGTGCCAGCAGCTCGACCGGGACTAGCGGGGGGGCCAGAGAGACCCAGTACTTC
NA,NA,TRBJ1-1,TRBV6-1,CASSASTGGTEAFF,TGTGCCAGCAGTGCTTCCACGGGGGGCACTGAAGCTTTCTTT
NA,NA,TRBJ2-1,TRBV29-1,CSVTAGSGKNEQFF,TGCAGCGTTACCGCGGGGTCGGGAAAGAATGAGCAGTTCTTC
NA,NA,TRBJ1-6,TRBV10-3,CAISGEGGVNSPLHF,TGTGCCATCAGTGGTGAAGGAGGAGTTAATTCACCCCTCCACTTT
NA,NA,TRBJ1-3,TRBV29-1,CSVMYSGNTIYF,TGCAGCGTTATGTACTCTGGAAACACCATATATTTT
NA,NA,TRBJ1-2,TRBV9,CASSREPGSDYGYTF,TGTGCCAGCAGCAGAGAACCAGGCTCCGACTATGGCTACACCTTC
NA,TRBD2,TRBJ2-5,TRBV7-6,CASSGTSAGETQYF,TGTGCCAGCAGCGGGACTAGCGCAGGGGAGACCCAGTACTTC
NA,TRBD1,TRBJ1-5,TRBV28,CASNLGDRGNQPQHF,TGTGCCAGCAACCTCGGGGACAGGGGCAATCAGCCCCAGCATTTT
NA,NA,TRBJ1-5,TRBV30,CAWSVSSGVNQPQHF,TGTGCCTGGAGTGTATCTTCCGGGGTCAATCAGCCCCAGCATTTT
NA,TRBD1,TRBJ1-1,TRBV29-1,CSVEVGQLAEAFF,TGCAGCGTGGAGGTGGGACAGCTCGCTGAAGCTTTCTTT
NA,NA,TRBJ2-3,TRBV10-3,CAISELRRAGGTDTQYF,TGTGCCATCAGTGAGTTAAGAAGAGCAGGCGGCACAGATACGCAGTATTTT
NA,TRBD1,TRBJ2-7,TRBV30,CAWSVQASRHQGTGDVYEQYF,TGTGCCTGGAGTGTACAGGCAAGCAGACACCAAGGGACAGGGGACGTCTACGAGCAGTACTTC
NA,NA,TRBJ2-5,TRBV29-1,CSVGRQAVAQYF,TGCAGCGTTGGACGGCAGGCTGTGGCCCAGTACTTC
NA,TRBD1,TRBJ1-1,TRBV2,CASRQGPNTEAFF,TGTGCCAGCCGACAGGGCCCGAACACTGAAGCTTTCTTT
NA,TRBD1,TRBJ1-1,TRBV29-1,CSTRTGGNTEAFF,TGCAGCACTAGAACAGGGGGGAACACTGAAGCTTTCTTT
NA,NA,TRBJ2-4,TRBV29-1,CSAMRGLSDIQYF,TGCAGCGCTATGCGCGGGTTGAGTGACATTCAGTACTTC
NA,NA,TRBJ1-2,TRBV30,CAWSVSGYGYTF,TGTGCCTGGAGTGTATCGGGCTATGGCTACACCTTC
NA,NA,TRBJ1-1,TRBV6-5,CASSYQGLNTEAFF,TGTGCCAGCAGTTACCAGGGATTGAACACTGAAGCTTTCTTT
few,NA,TRBJ2-2,TRBV9,CASSSQTSIGELFF,TGTGCCAGCAGCTCCCAGACTAGTATCGGGGAGCTGTTTTTT
NA,NA,TRBJ1-1,TRBV4-3,CASSPRQGSVLGF,TGCGCCAGCAGCCCTAGGCAGGGGAGTGTATTAGGGTTT